These T cell receptor beta chains were read from a single sample in a study of T cell responses to AZD1222 COVID-19 vaccine. Sequencing was performed with immunoSEQ multiplex PCR; in TCRdb, only in-frame clones are kept and a portion is missing. The table records 150,000 or so clones, about 93% of them present only once. Sequenced here: peripheral blood, sampled on day 0 of AZD1222 vaccination. These receptors all stem from an adult in good health. CDR3s include the opening cysteine and the closing phenylalanine or tryptophan. A D gene is named only where the DNA matches it firmly. Part of the rows lack a size; the others show once, few, many or a class for expanded clones.

once	TRBV3-1/TRBV3-2	TRBD2	TRBJ2-2	CASSQRGGAGGELFF	TGTGCCAGCAGCCAACGCGGGGGGGCCGGCGGGGAGCTGTTTTTT
-	TRBV5-1	TRBD1	TRBJ2-4	CASSSGQLSAKNIQYF	TGCGCCAGCAGCTCGGGACAGCTTAGTGCCAAAAACATTCAGTACTTC
-	TRBV13	-	TRBJ2-7	CASSLRGSYEQYF	TGTGCCAGCAGCTTAAGGGGGTCCTACGAGCAGTACTTC
-	TRBV13	-	TRBJ1-2	CASSLGGQEGYTF	TGTGCCAGCAGCTTAGGGGGACAAGAAGGCTACACCTTC
-	TRBV7-3	-	TRBJ2-1	CASSLTGYNEQFF	TGTGCCAGCAGCTTAACGGGATACAATGAGCAGTTCTTC
once	TRBV27	TRBD1	TRBJ2-7	CASSYGTGRRYEQYF	TGTGCCAGCAGTTATGGGACAGGGAGAAGGTACGAGCAGTACTTC
-	TRBV3-1/TRBV3-2	-	TRBJ1-2	CASSHLRSDYGYTF	TGTGCCAGCAGCCACCTAAGGTCCGACTATGGCTACACCTTC
-	TRBV29-1	TRBD1	TRBJ1-2	CSARGTDYGYTF	TGCAGCGCGAGGGGGACAGACTATGGCTACACCTTC
-	TRBV6-6	-	TRBJ1-1	CASSRDQNTEAFF	TGTGCCAGCAGTCGGGACCAGAACACTGAAGCTTTCTTT
-	TRBV12-3/TRBV12-4	-	TRBJ2-4	CASSWGAVDIQYF	TGTGCCAGCAGTTGGGGGGCCGTTGACATTCAGTACTTC
-	TRBV28	TRBD1	TRBJ1-2	CASINGQGSLYGYTF	TGTGCCAGCATCAATGGACAGGGCTCCCTCTATGGCTACACCTTC
-	TRBV5-1	-	TRBJ2-1	CASSLGDNEQFF	TGCGCCAGCAGCTTGGGGGACAATGAGCAGTTCTTC
-	TRBV5-5	-	TRBJ1-3	CASSLYGRPSGNTIYF	TGTGCCAGCAGCTTGTACGGTAGGCCCTCTGGAAACACCATATATTTT
-	TRBV4-1	-	TRBJ1-6	CASSQDLGLPLHF	TGCGCCAGCAGCCAAGATCTGGGGCTCCCCCTCCACTTT
-	TRBV6-5	TRBD1	TRBJ2-7	CASKLRGQGDEQYF	TGTGCCAGCAAATTACGAGGGCAGGGGGACGAGCAGTACTTC
-	TRBV19	-	TRBJ2-1	CASSIVVNNEQFF	TGTGCCAGTAGTATCGTAGTGAACAATGAGCAGTTCTTC
-	TRBV4-3	-	TRBJ2-1	CASSQESNYNEQFF	TGCGCCAGCAGCCAAGAGAGTAACTACAATGAGCAGTTCTTC
-	TRBV6-5	-	TRBJ1-2	CASSNRDANNYGYTF	TGTGCCAGCAGTAACCGGGACGCCAATAACTATGGCTACACCTTC
once	TRBV7-3	-	TRBJ2-1	CASSLNPLNEQFF	TGTGCCAGCAGCTTAAATCCGTTAAATGAGCAGTTCTTC
-	TRBV10-3	-	TRBJ1-5	CAISESEGRGNQPQHF	TGTGCCATCAGTGAGTCGGAGGGCCGGGGCAATCAGCCCCAGCATTTT
-	TRBV7-2	-	TRBJ2-7	CASSLSSYEQYF	TGTGCCAGCAGTCTCAGCTCCTACGAGCAGTACTTC
few	TRBV19	-	TRBJ1-2	CASSIATRGKYGYTF	TGTGCCAGTAGTATAGCCACTCGGGGCAAATATGGCTACACCTTC
-	TRBV11-3	-	TRBJ1-1	CASSLMAGNTEAFF	TGTGCCAGCAGCTTAATGGCAGGGAACACTGAAGCTTTCTTT
-	TRBV6-5	-	TRBJ1-2	CASSYSGGGDGYTF	TGTGCCAGCAGTTACTCGGGAGGGGGAGATGGCTACACCTTC
-	TRBV9	TRBD1	TRBJ1-6	CASSVGGQGNSPLHF	TGTGCCAGCAGCGTAGGGGGACAGGGGAATTCACCCCTCCACTTT
-	TRBV5-4	-	TRBJ1-2	CASSLAGGPYYGYTF	TGTGCCAGCAGCTTGGCCGGGGGGCCCTACTATGGCTACACCTTC
once	TRBV7-3	-	TRBJ2-1	CASSGRSGNEQFF	TGTGCCAGCAGCGGGCGTAGCGGTAATGAGCAGTTCTTC
-	TRBV29-1	TRBD1	TRBJ2-7	CSVEGTGPYEQYF	TGCAGCGTTGAAGGGACAGGGCCCTACGAGCAGTACTTC
-	TRBV11-3	-	TRBJ1-1	CASSSSGVGAFF	TGTGCCAGCAGCTCATCAGGGGTAGGAGCTTTCTTT
-	TRBV23-1	-	TRBJ1-6	CASSHPQGRRLGNSPLHF	TGCGCCAGCAGTCACCCACAGGGCCGACGCCTGGGAAATTCACCCCTCCACTTT
-	TRBV25-1	-	TRBJ2-7	CASWGRYEQYF	TGTGCCTCATGGGGCCGGTACGAGCAGTACTTC
-	TRBV2	-	TRBJ1-6	CASSEEEGQISPLHF	TGTGCCAGCAGTGAAGAGGAAGGACAAATCTCACCCCTCCACTTT
-	TRBV2	TRBD1	TRBJ2-7	CASEKAGGLPMEQYF	TGTGCCAGCGAAAAGGCAGGGGGCCTCCCGATGGAGCAGTACTTC
-	TRBV28	-	TRBJ1-5	CASRNRDSNQPQHF	TGTGCCAGCAGGAACAGGGATAGCAATCAGCCCCAGCATTTT
once	TRBV4-1	TRBD1	TRBJ1-6	CASSQAGTGNSPLHF	TGCGCCAGCAGCCAAGCCGGGACAGGGAATTCACCCCTCCACTTT
-	TRBV6-1	-	TRBJ1-3	CASTPGSSSGNTIYF	TGTGCCAGCACCCCCGGGAGCAGTAGTGGAAACACCATATATTTT
-	TRBV27	-	TRBJ1-5	CASSPRRGGDQPQHF	TGTGCCAGCAGCCCGCGCCGGGGAGGGGATCAGCCCCAGCATTTT
once	TRBV7-7	-	TRBJ2-7	CASSLSYEQYF	TGTGCTAGCAGCTTAAGCTACGAGCAGTACTTC
-	TRBV12-5	-	TRBJ2-7	CASGLVQKVSYEQYF	TGTGCTAGTGGTTTGGTACAGAAGGTCTCCTACGAGCAGTACTTC
-	TRBV4-3	-	TRBJ1-3	CASSQVAFRVGNTIYF	TGCGCCAGCAGCCAAGTGGCGTTCAGGGTTGGAAACACCATATATTTT
few	TRBV30	-	TRBJ1-2	CAWNHMGGIYGYTF	TGTGCCTGGAACCATATGGGGGGCATCTATGGCTACACCTTC
-	TRBV7-8	-	TRBJ2-7	CASSYRLAGQYF	TGTGCCAGCAGCTACAGATTAGCTGGGCAGTACTTC
-	TRBV28	-	TRBJ1-6	CASIQSRSFNSPLHF	TGTGCCAGCATCCAGAGCAGGAGTTTCAATTCACCCCTCCACTTT
-	TRBV2	-	TRBJ1-5	CASRATGPNQPQHF	TGTGCCAGCAGGGCGACAGGCCCCAATCAGCCCCAGCATTTT